This passage covers 7 T cell receptor beta chains from one sample sequenced in a study of T cells in Graves' hyperthyroidism and ophthalmopathy. Authors of the study amplified TCR beta CDR3 regions from RNA transcripts. First-round RT-PCR of the TCR CDR3 relied on the HTBI primer set. TCRdb used MiXCR to reprocess the multiplex PCR reads, holding one entry per CDR3 protein. The sample records a few hundred thousand distinct CDR3 sequences, around a sixth being singletons. Sequencing input: blood. Every receptor here comes from a woman aged 18-35 years with Graves' hyperthyroidism that later progressed to Graves' ophthalmopathy.

This clonotype was counted many times. The CDR3 DNA reads as TGTGCCAGCAGTGTACTAGCGGGAGTAGTCGGCAATGAGCAGTTCTTC. This codes for CASSVLAGVVGNEQFF. This rearrangement joins TRBV2 to TRBJ2-1; 11 nucleotides agree with TRBD2. Germline assignment: CDR1 SNHLY and CDR2 FYNNEI. V gave up 4 bases and J gave up 6 bases; unmatched junction bases: 8. The CDR3 is made up of 16 amino acids.

This clonotype showed up many times. This chain links TRBV28 with TRBJ1-1; D remains unclear. Germline V gives CDR1 MDHEN, CDR2 SYDVKM. V dropped 6 bases and J dropped 0 bases, with 17 bases sitting between them. This CDR3 has 16 amino acids. This chain's CDR3 is CASSFDRKEMNTEAFF. The DNA of the CDR3 is TGTGCCAGCAGCTTCGATAGAAAGGAGATGAACACTGAAGCTTTCTTT.

This clonotype turned up a few times. The chain employs TRBV20-1 and TRBJ2-7; the match to TRBD1 covers 9 bases. The V gene's germline CDR1 is DFQATT and CDR2 SNEGSKA (reference sequence). This CDR3 is built from 13 residues. V trimming: 7 bases; J trimming: 4 bases; junction bases outside the gene matches: 8. CDR3 residues: CSVRTGENYEQYF. The CDR3 region has the DNA TGCAGTGTTAGGACAGGGGAAAATTACGAGCAGTACTTC.

This clonotype was seen a handful of times. The V call is TRBV5-8, the J call TRBJ1-3; D is ambiguous. Trimming took off 0 bases at V and 4 bases at J, with 8 bases between the two ends. This CDR3 is built from 14 residues. Germline lookup yields CDR1 SGHTS and CDR2 YDEGEE. The chain's CDR3 is CASSLAVGGNTIYF. The CDR3 DNA reads TGTGCCAGCAGCTTGGCCGTCGGGGGAAACACCATATATTTT.

This clonotype occurred a few times. This chain's CDR3 is CASSRRQTNTGELFF. DNA for the CDR3: TGTGCCAGTAGTAGGCGTCAGACGAACACCGGGGAGCTGTTTTTT. The chain uses TRBV19 and TRBJ2-2; D ambiguous. The CDR3 extends over 15 amino acids. In germline, CDR1 is LNHDA, CDR2 SQIVND (reference sequence). V was shortened by 4 bases and J by 0 bases, with 9 bases between the two germline ends. Complete variable domain (other parts from reference TRBV19 and TRBJ2-2): DGGITQSPKYLFRKEGQNVTLSCEQNLNHDAMYWYRQDPGQGLRLIYYSQIVNDFQKGDIAEGYSVSREKKESFPLTVTSAQKNPTAFYLCASSRRQTNTGELFFGEGSRLTVL.

This clonotype was found a few times. The gene calls are TRBV4-2 and TRBJ2-3; TRBD2 matches at 12 bases. CDR3 length: 16 residues. Germline V gene data show CDR1 as LGHNA and CDR2 as YNFKEQ. Trimming cost V 4 bases and J 4 bases; bases outside gene matches: 6. CDR3 in amino acids: CASSPTSGGGADTQYF. The DNA of the CDR3 is TGTGCCAGCAGCCCGACTAGCGGGGGAGGAGCAGATACGCAGTATTTT.

The CDR3 DNA sequence: TGTGCCAGCAGTGGAGTGAAACTGTTTTTT. This encodes CASSGVKLFF. The genes are TRBV2 and TRBJ1-4; D is ambiguous. The V end was cut by 4 bases, the J end by 11 bases, with 5 bases between. Germline assignment: CDR1 SNHLY and CDR2 FYNNEI. The CDR3 contains 10 residues.